These 2 T cell receptor beta chains were all obtained from the same sample, sequenced in a study of CXCR4 blockade with PD-1 therapy in pancreatic cancer. The method was immunoSEQ multiplex PCR; TCRdb's version includes in-frame clones alone and lacks a portion of them. The profile covers 5,600 or so clones, with about 50% appearing a single time and about 7.5% taken by the ten largest. The sample consisted of tumor tissue. Source of these receptors: a human donor with pancreatic ductal adenocarcinoma.

This clone was seen repeatedly, ten times or more. This chain links TRBV11-3 with TRBJ2-3, with D perhaps matching TRBD1 (6 bases). Germline assignment: CDR1 SGHNT and CDR2 YENEEA. CDR3 length: 15 residues. Trimming removed 3 bases from V and 0 bases from J, with 10 bases in between. The CDR3 here is CASSLGAASTDTQYF. The CDR3 bases are TGTGCCAGCAGCTTGGGGGCAGCAAGCACAGATACGCAGTATTTT.

V and J are TRBV6-8 and TRBJ2-5; D gene uncertain. Trimming pared 10 bases from V and 5 bases from J, leaving 23 bases between. CDR1 and CDR2 (germline): MNHGY, SAAAGT. This CDR3 region has 15 residues. The CDR3 loop reads CATVQKGGPRETQYF. CDR3 DNA: TGTGCCACCGTACAAAAGGGCGGCCCGAGGGAGACCCAGTACTTC.